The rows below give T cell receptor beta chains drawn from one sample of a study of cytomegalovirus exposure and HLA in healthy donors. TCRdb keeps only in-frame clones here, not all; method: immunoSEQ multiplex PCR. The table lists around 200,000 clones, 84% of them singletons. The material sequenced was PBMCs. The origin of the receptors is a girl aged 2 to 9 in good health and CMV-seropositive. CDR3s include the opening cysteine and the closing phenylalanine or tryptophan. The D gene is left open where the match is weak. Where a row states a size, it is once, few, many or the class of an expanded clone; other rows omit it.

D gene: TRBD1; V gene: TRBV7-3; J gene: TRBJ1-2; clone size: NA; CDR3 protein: CASSLQQGDGYTF; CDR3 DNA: TGTGCCAGCAGCTTACAACAGGGGGATGGCTACACCTTC
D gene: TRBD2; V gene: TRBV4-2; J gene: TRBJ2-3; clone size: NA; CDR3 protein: CASSPQWTSGGAPPGGDTQYF; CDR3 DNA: TGTGCCAGCAGCCCCCAGTGGACTAGCGGGGGGGCCCCCCCGGGAGGAGATACGCAGTATTTT
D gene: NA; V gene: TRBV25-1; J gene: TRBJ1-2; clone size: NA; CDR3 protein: CASSELKANLHQGRFF; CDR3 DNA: TGTGCCAGCAGTGAATTAAAGGCCAACCTACATCAGGGAAGGTTCTTC
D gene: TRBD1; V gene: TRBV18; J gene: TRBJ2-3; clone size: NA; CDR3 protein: CASSTGITDTQYF; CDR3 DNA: TGTGCCAGTTCGACAGGGATCACAGATACGCAGTATTTT
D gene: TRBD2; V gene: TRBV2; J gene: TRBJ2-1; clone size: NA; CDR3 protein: CASKGGLGEGNEQFF; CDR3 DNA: TGTGCCAGCAAGGGGGGACTAGGGGAAGGGAATGAGCAGTTCTTC
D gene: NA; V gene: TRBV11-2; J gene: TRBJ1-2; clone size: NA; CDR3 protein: CASSLNVGGGYTF; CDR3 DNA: TGTGCCAGCAGCTTAAATGTGGGAGGCGGCTACACCTTC
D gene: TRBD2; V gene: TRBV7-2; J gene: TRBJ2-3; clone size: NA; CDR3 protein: CASSLGVGLAVSADTQYF; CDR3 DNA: TGTGCCAGCAGCTTGGGAGTCGGGCTAGCGGTATCAGCGGATACGCAGTATTTT
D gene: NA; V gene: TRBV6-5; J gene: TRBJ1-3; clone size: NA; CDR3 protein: CASGRDISSGNTIYF; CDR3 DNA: TGTGCCAGCGGGCGCGACATTAGCTCTGGAAACACCATATATTTT
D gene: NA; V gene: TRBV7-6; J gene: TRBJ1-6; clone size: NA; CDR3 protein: CASSLSGATNSPLHF; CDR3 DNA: TGTGCCAGCAGCTTGTCAGGGGCCACTAATTCACCCCTCCACTTT
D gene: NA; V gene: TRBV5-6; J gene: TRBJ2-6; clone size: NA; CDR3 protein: CASSSTGTGANVLTF; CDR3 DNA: TGTGCCAGCAGTTCTACAGGAACCGGGGCCAACGTCCTGACTTTC
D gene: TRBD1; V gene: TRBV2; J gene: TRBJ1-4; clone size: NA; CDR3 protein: CASSEAGQGVNEKLFF; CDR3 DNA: TGTGCCAGCAGTGAGGCGGGACAGGGGGTTAATGAAAAACTGTTTTTT
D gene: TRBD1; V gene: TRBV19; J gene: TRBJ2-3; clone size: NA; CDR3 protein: CASSKGQWISSTDTQYF; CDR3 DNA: TGTGCCAGTAGTAAGGGACAGTGGATTTCTAGCACAGATACGCAGTATTTT
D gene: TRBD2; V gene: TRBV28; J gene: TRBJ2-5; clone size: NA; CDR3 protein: CASSLGGVQETQYF; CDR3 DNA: TGTGCCAGCAGTTTAGGGGGGGTCCAAGAGACCCAGTACTTC
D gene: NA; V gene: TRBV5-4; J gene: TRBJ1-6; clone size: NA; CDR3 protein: CASSSQVYNSPLHF; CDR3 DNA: TGTGCCAGCAGCTCACAGGTGTATAATTCACCCCTCCACTTT
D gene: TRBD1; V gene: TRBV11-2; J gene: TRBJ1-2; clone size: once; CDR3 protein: CASSLAMDRGLYSGYTF; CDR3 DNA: TGTGCCAGCAGCCTAGCAATGGACAGGGGGCTTTATAGTGGCTACACCTTC
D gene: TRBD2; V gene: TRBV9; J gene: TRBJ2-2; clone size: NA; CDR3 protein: CASSATSQSGELFF; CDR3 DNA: TGTGCCAGCAGCGCGACTAGCCAGTCGGGGGAGCTGTTTTTT
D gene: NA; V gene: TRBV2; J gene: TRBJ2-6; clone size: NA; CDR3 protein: CASSPYSGANVLTF; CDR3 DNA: TGTGCCAGCAGTCCCTACTCTGGGGCCAACGTCCTGACTTTC